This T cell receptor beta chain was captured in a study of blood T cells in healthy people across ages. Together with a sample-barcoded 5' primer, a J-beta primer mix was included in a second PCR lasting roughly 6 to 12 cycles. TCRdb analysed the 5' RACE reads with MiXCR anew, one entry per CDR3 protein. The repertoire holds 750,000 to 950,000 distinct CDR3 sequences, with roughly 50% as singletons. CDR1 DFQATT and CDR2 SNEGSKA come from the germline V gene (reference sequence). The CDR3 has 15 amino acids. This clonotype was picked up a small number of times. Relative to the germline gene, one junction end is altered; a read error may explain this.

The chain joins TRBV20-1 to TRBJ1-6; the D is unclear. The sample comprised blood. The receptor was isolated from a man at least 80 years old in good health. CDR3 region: CSALPSGMDNSPPHF. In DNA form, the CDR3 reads TGCAGTGCACTTCCCTCGGGCATGGATAATTCACCCCCCCACTTT.